This TCR beta chain stems from a study of blood T cells in healthy people across ages. The study's findings and limits: A greater number of naive CD4+ cells and higher diversity distinguished long-lived donors from aged donors.

A J-beta primer mix and a sample-barcoded 5' primer were used in a second PCR of roughly 7 to 12 cycles. Template switching added a 12-random-nucleotide identifier to every cDNA molecule. One entry per CDR3 protein results from TCRdb running MiXCR on the 5' RACE reads. This sample has hundreds of thousands of distinct CDR3 sequences, with 45% to 70% found just once. Points on this clonotype: Its specificity is unknown.

V shed 2 bases and J 5 bases; nucleotides not matched to a gene: 9. The CDR3 sequence is 17 residues long. Germline V gene sequence: CDR1 MNHNS, CDR2 SASEGT. This chain uses TRBV6-1 with TRBJ2-2; TRBD2 matches 9 bases. Input material: blood. This sequence was found in a man aged 40-50 years in good health. CDR3 nucleotides: TGTGCCAGCAGTGAATACGGCGGGAGGGCCGGTACCGGGGAGCTGTTTTTT. This codes for CASSEYGGRAGTGELFF.